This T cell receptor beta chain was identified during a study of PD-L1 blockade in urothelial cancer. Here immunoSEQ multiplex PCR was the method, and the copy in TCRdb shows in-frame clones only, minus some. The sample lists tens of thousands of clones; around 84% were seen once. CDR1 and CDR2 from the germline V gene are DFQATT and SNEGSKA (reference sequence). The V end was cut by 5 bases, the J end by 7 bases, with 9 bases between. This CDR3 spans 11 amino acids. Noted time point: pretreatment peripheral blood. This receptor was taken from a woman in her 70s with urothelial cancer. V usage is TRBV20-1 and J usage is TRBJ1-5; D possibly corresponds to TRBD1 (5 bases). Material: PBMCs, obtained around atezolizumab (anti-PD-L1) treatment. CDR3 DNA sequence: TGCAGTGCTTCTGGGGGGCAGCCCCAGCATTTT. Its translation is CSASGGQPQHF.